This T cell receptor beta chain was recorded in a study of shared clonotypes between healthy human individuals (dated by TCRdb to 2020 to 2021). As for the study more broadly: The cohort comprised two women and a few men aged 18 to 49 years. Leukapheresis yielded between about 0.9 and 9.5 billion PBMCs per donor. To increase sequencing depth and limit assay-specific biases, different laboratories used diverse techniques to prepare libraries and sequence TCR repertoires. The study deeply sequenced blood TCR repertoires of five healthy adults to estimate repertoire size and the extent of clonotype sharing between individuals. For each donor, CD4 naive and CD4 memory were each given three plates, CD8 naive was given two plates, and CD8 memory was given one plate.

Donors were healthy HIV-negative adults with no recently reported acute infections or vaccinations. Every donor was a Caucasian adult living in Nashville, Tennessee, USA. CD4+ T cells were enriched by magnetic negative selection; naive cells were then positively selected on CD45RA, and the negative fraction formed the memory subset. After blood collection by leukapheresis, PBMCs were isolated using Ficoll-Histopaque density gradient centrifugation and then cryopreserved in the vapor phase of liquid nitrogen. Analytical flow cytometry was used to check the purity and quantity of each magnetically sorted T cell population. Genomic DNA was isolated from each sorted fraction and quantified by UV absorbance on a Nanodrop 2000c. Regarding this clone: It has no known antigen specificity. Base qualities are not at hand, and no much larger clone is one base apart.

The junction shows trimming of 6 bases on V and 3 bases on J, plus 14 bases between the germline ends. CDR1 and CDR2, looked up from the germline V gene, are MNHNS and SASEGT. The CDR3 goes from the cysteine to the phenylalanine over 14 residues. Solely the CDR3 DNA is kept, with 42 bases framed from the first base. TCR CDR3 regions were amplified from genomic DNA by multiplex PCR using the deep immunoSEQ assay. Extracted genomic DNA from each cell subset was distributed evenly across all wells of several immunoSEQ 96-well plates, and each plate was treated as a replicate. For sorted subsets, each replicate PCR was loaded with approximately 0.2 ug genomic DNA, equivalent to 25,000 to 30,000 T cell genomes. Purified libraries were measured with a Qubit 3.0 fluorometer, size-checked on a Bioanalyzer 2100, and measured again with the KAPA Library Quantification kit. Each immunoSEQ 96-well plate was sequenced on its own single-read 150-cycle Illumina NextSeq 550 flow cell. The source study handled its data this way. Because the immunoSEQ output held only junctional sequences and lacked quality scores, the filtering could not match the filtering applied to full-length reads. Sequences were annotated with PyIR, a Python wrapper for IgBLAST v1.9, using IMGT germline references to assign V/J genes and CDR3. Any read was removed if the V/J assignment was weak (E-value above 1e-6), the CDR3 was missing, or the read contained stop codons, out-of-frame junctions, or ambiguous translated residues. A V3J clonotype was defined by an identical inferred V gene, J gene, and CDR3 amino acid sequence. The percentage overlap between two repertoires was calculated by dividing the number of shared unique clonotypes by the size of the smaller repertoire. Three approaches were used to assess repertoire richness: RTK rarefaction, the Chao1 estimator, and Recon v2.1 estimates of unobserved clonotypes. Generation probabilities were computed with OLGA for all TCRbeta clonotypes obtained by the gDNA method from several donors. This immuneACCESS table, as held by TCRdb, lists in-frame sequences with V and J called but not all clones. Of the missing ones, under half trace to an unresolved V gene in checked studies; the others have no known cause. That table furnishes V, J and clone size, whereas the DNA furnished D and trimming. The sample table shows about a million clones, and about 80% are seen once. The top ten hold 1.4% of the sample.

Summary of the overall study and its limitations: Compared with non-shared clonotypes, the clonotypes found in all four sorted-subset donors had higher generation probabilities. The genetic and exposure-history diversity represented was limited by the small number of donors. Even with the large sequencing depth, rarefaction of the sorted-subset datasets indicated that sequencing was incomplete. Only blood was sampled, and tissue TCR repertoires likely differ from those in blood. Naive subsets generally had larger estimated clonotype richness than memory subsets did. Based on pairwise subsampling, the degree of clonotype sharing among donors was expected to be affected by sequencing depth. Sharing across a handful of donors was observed for about 5% of naive CD4, around 3.5% of naive CD8, 2.3% of memory CD4, and roughly 0.4% of memory CD8 clonotypes.

The specimen was memory CD4+ T cells sorted from blood. The label giving this sample's cell subset or site can be read as: CD45RA-negative fraction. The sequence was obtained from a man in his late teens or twenties in good health. The rearrangement joined TRBV6-1 to TRBJ1-1; the D segment cannot be called with confidence. The CDR3 here reads CASRSRGRDTEAFF. The sequenced DNA is TGTGCCAGCAGAAGCCGAGGAAGGGACACTGAAGCTTTCTTT.